Shown below are 22 T cell receptor beta chains from a single sample sequenced in a study of shared clonotypes between healthy human individuals. Sequencing used immunoSEQ multiplex PCR; TCRdb keeps in-frame clones, though not all of them. Among roughly 2.5 million clones listed, 85% to 95% were seen once. Specimen: naive CD4+ T cells sorted from blood. Subset denoted: CD45RA+ positively selected. The source is a man in his late teens or twenties in good health.

The chain has TRBV27 and TRBJ2-1; no firm D call. Germline V gives CDR1 MNHEY, CDR2 SMNVEV (reference sequence). With 7 bases removed from V and 4 bases from J, the gap between germline ends came to 14 bases. The CDR3 is 14 amino acids. CDR3: CASNSLLGYNEQFF. For the CDR3, the DNA is TGTGCCAGCAACTCACTTCTAGGATACAATGAGCAGTTCTTC.

The chain is built from TRBV6-5 and TRBJ2-1, with TRBD2 matching 14 bases. Germline CDR1 MNHEY, CDR2 SVGAGI. The junction had 2 bases not matched to a gene; V was cut back by 2 bases and J by 5 bases. This CDR3 region has 16 residues. CDR3 residues: CASSYEGLAGDNEQFF. Here the CDR3 DNA reads TGTGCCAGCAGTTACGAGGGACTAGCGGGAGACAATGAGCAGTTCTTC.

V and J are TRBV7-9 and TRBJ2-1, with D possibly matching TRBD1 (6 bases). This CDR3 spans 15 amino acids. CDR1 SEHNR and CDR2 FQNEAQ come from the germline V gene (reference sequence). V was clipped by 1 base and J by 4 bases, with 11 bases between them. CDR3 loop: CASSLGQESYNEQFF. DNA of the CDR3: TGTGCCAGCAGCTTAGGACAGGAATCTTACAATGAGCAGTTCTTC.

The rearrangement links TRBV30 to TRBJ1-6; D not certain. Trimming removed 0 bases from V and 6 bases from J, with 12 bases in between. There are 15 residues in the CDR3. Germline CDR1 GTSNPN, CDR2 SVGIG (reference sequence). The DNA for the CDR3 is TGTGCCTGGAGTGTCGGGGAAGTGGCTAATTCACCCCTCCACTTT. Protein: CAWSVGEVANSPLHF.

The rearrangement joins TRBV7-8 to TRBJ2-3; D may correspond to TRBD1 or TRBD2 (5 bases each). The ends were cut back, 1 base at V and 4 bases at J, with 9 bases in the middle. Germline-derived CDR1 and CDR2 are SGHVS and FQNEAQ. There are 14 residues in the CDR3. The CDR3 loop is CASSLELGADTQYF. CDR3 nucleotide sequence: TGTGCCAGCAGCTTAGAACTGGGGGCAGATACGCAGTATTTT.

V is TRBV11-3 and J is TRBJ2-3, with D hard to call. The V end was cut by 5 bases, the J end by 2 bases, with 8 bases between. The CDR3 has 13 amino acids. Germline CDR1 and CDR2: SGHNT and YENEEA. The CDR3 spells CASSPGITDTQYF. The CDR3, as DNA: TGTGCCAGCAGCCCCGGTATCACAGATACGCAGTATTTT. Complete variable domain (other parts from reference TRBV11-3 and TRBJ2-3): EAGVVQSPRYKIIEKKQPVAFWCNPISGHNTLYWYLQNLGQGPELLIRYENEEAVDDSQLPKDRFSAERLKGVDSTLKIQPAELGDSAVYLCASSPGITDTQYFGPGTRLTVL.

The J gene is TRBJ2-7, the V gene TRBV25-1; D unclear. CDR1 and CDR2 (germline): MGHDK, SYGVNS. CDR3 size: 12 residues. V gave up 5 bases and J gave up 2 bases, with 7 bases separating them. As DNA, the CDR3 is TGTGCCAGCAGTCTGGGCGCCTACGAGCAGTACTTC. Residues: CASSLGAYEQYF.

The chain recombines TRBV7-2 with TRBJ2-3, with 12 bases identical to TRBD2. The germline gives CDR1 SGHTA, CDR2 FQGNSA. The length of the CDR3 is 19 residues. V shed 4 bases and J 6 bases; nucleotides not matched to a gene: 17. Here the CDR3 reads CASSSALLGLAGSRDTQYF. CDR3 in DNA: TGTGCCAGCAGCTCGGCGCTATTAGGACTAGCGGGGAGTAGGGATACGCAGTATTTT.

The V gene is TRBV10-3, the J gene TRBJ2-1; D is ambiguous. The germline V gene has CDR1 ENHRY and CDR2 SYGVKD. The V and J ends lost 10 bases and 8 bases respectively, with 15 bases between them. There are 12 residues in the CDR3. DNA for the CDR3: TGTGCCAGCAAGGCCCTCCGTGATGAGCAGTTCTTC. Translation gives CASKALRDEQFF.

In the case of this clone: One end of the junction is discordant with germline, which a read error may explain. The chain recombines TRBV30 with TRBJ2-4, with TRBD2 matching 10 bases. This CDR3 contains 12 residues. Germline-derived CDR1 and CDR2 are GTSNPN and SVGIG (reference sequence). CDR3 sequence (DNA): TGTGCCTGGAGTGAGGGGGAAACTAGCGGGAAGTTC. As protein: CAWSEGETSGKF.

The chain is built from TRBV4-3 and TRBJ2-1, with D hard to call. This CDR3 has 14 amino acids. CDR1 and CDR2 (germline): LGHNA, YSLEER. The V end lost 0 bases, the J end lost 1 base, and 4 bases lay between the germline ends. CDR3 amino acids: CASSQERSYNEQFF. CDR3 DNA: TGCGCCAGCAGCCAAGAACGGTCCTACAATGAGCAGTTCTTC.

The chain employs TRBV15 and TRBJ1-1; D not resolved. Trimming shortened V by 0 bases and J by 8 bases, and 16 bases separated the two germline ends. The germline V gene has CDR1 LNHNV and CDR2 YYDKDF (reference sequence). This CDR3 region has 15 residues. In DNA form, the CDR3 reads TGTGCCACCAGCAGAGATCCGACCGGGAAGGAGGAAGCTTTCTTT. It is translated as CATSRDPTGKEEAFF.

This chain connects TRBV4-1 to TRBJ1-1, with TRBD1 as a possible D gene (5 bases). Germline V gene data show CDR1 as MGHRA and CDR2 as YSYEKL. This CDR3 spans 16 amino acids. V lost 4 bases and J lost 0, with 15 bases in between. In DNA form, the CDR3 reads TGCGCCAGCAGCCGGATGGGCGGGGGGATGAACACTGAAGCTTTCTTT. It codes for CASSRMGGGMNTEAFF.

This chain uses TRBV19 with TRBJ1-5; a possible D gene is TRBD1 (5 bases). V lost 6 bases to trimming and J lost 0 bases, with 18 bases between them. This CDR3 region has 17 residues. CDR1 and CDR2 (germline): LNHDA, SQIVND (reference sequence). The CDR3 loop is CASSTTLGGDSNQPQHF. The CDR3 DNA reads TGTGCCAGTAGCACCACGTTGGGGGGTGATAGCAATCAGCCCCAGCATTTT.

The V and J genes are TRBV5-1 and TRBJ1-1, with D unclear. The CDR3 is 15 amino acids. Germline V gives CDR1 SGHRS, CDR2 YFSETQ. The V end was cut by 6 bases, the J end by 1 base, with 16 bases between. CDR3 region: CASTPDRAPNTEAFF. Here the CDR3 DNA reads TGCGCCAGCACCCCCGATAGGGCGCCGAACACTGAAGCTTTCTTT.

The chain combines TRBV5-1 with TRBJ2-5, with D perhaps matching TRBD1 or TRBD2 (5 bases each). Germline CDR1 reads SGHRS; CDR2 reads YFSETQ. Trimming pared 2 bases from V and 5 bases from J, leaving 22 bases between. The CDR3 length is 17 residues. CDR3 nucleotide sequence: TGCGCCAGCAGCTTCGAGTCCATGGGGGACCCTCCGGAGACCCAGTACTTC. This gives the protein CASSFESMGDPPETQYF.

The chain is built from TRBV21-1 and TRBJ2-1; the D call in the table, TRBD1, was not verified against the DNA. TRBV21-1 is shown as a pseudogene. This CDR3 contains 14 residues. The CDR3 nucleotides are TGTGCCAGCAGCAACTCGACAGGGGGGCATGAGCAGTTCTTC. Its translation is CASSNSTGGHEQFF.

The chain links TRBV19 to TRBJ1-4; tentatively, D is TRBD1 (5 bases). The CDR3 is made up of 13 amino acids. V lost 7 bases and J lost 6, with 12 bases in between. Germline V gene lookup returns CDR1 LNHDA and CDR2 SQIVND (reference sequence). The CDR3 nucleotides are TGTGCCAGTATCCGCAGGGCTGATGAAAAACTGTTTTTT. This translates into CASIRRADEKLFF.

The chain is built from TRBV10-3 and TRBJ2-1, with TRBD2 matching over 13 bases. Germline CDR1 reads ENHRY; CDR2 reads SYGVKD. This CDR3 spans 15 amino acids. V shed 6 bases, J shed 7 bases, and the junction held 6 bases outside the gene matches. The CDR3: CAISAGTSGNNEQFF. CDR3 bases: TGTGCCATCAGCGCCGGGACTAGCGGGAATAATGAGCAGTTCTTC.

The V gene is TRBV10-3, the J gene TRBJ2-3; D uncertain. The germline gives CDR1 ENHRY, CDR2 SYGVKD. The CDR3 runs to 13 residues. The V end lost 4 bases, the J end lost 6 bases, and 11 bases lay between the germline ends. In nucleotides, the CDR3 is TGTGCCATCAGTGTCGGGCTTTTGGATACGCAGTATTTT. This sequence encodes CAISVGLLDTQYF.

The chain couples TRBV2 to TRBJ2-3; no reliable D call. CDR3 length equals 15 residues. Germline V gives CDR1 SNHLY, CDR2 FYNNEI. V lost 5 bases, J lost 2 bases, and 14 bases lay in between. In DNA, the CDR3 is TGTGCCAGCAGTTCCTCAGACTCGAACACAGATACGCAGTATTTT. Amino acids: CASSSSDSNTDTQYF.

The gene calls are TRBV30 and TRBJ2-7, with TRBD2 matching 8 bases. Germline V gives CDR1 GTSNPN, CDR2 SVGIG (reference sequence). This CDR3 contains 15 residues. V was pared by 1 base and J by 0 bases, with 5 bases of the junction left unmatched. The CDR3 nucleotides are TGTGCCTGGAGTGCCTCTAGCGGGTTCTCCTACGAGCAGTACTTC. It encodes CAWSASSGFSYEQYF.